The present T cell receptor beta chain was sequenced within a study of regulatory T cells in long-lasting Graves disease. Study-wide results and limits: Since the sample size was small, accuracy may have been reduced. Fewer public clonotypes were shared by new patients (around 990) than by persistent patients (roughly 2,600).

A note on this clonotype: No antigen is known for it.

Time point indicated: persistent/refractory GD, antithyroid drugs over 5 years with positive TRAb. RNA isolated from PBMCs was used to make the TCR library. Libraries of TCR beta came from iRepertoire HTBI primers plus Arm-PCR of CDR3 regions. One entry per CDR3 protein results from TCRdb running MiXCR on the multiplex PCR reads. The sample records 700,000 or so distinct CDR3 sequences, around 30% being singletons. This sequence originates from a female donor with Graves disease. Sequencing used peripheral blood mononuclear cells (PBMCs), obtained when the disease was refractory, from a patient treated with antithyroid drugs.

CDR3 residues: CASSPRQEIYEQYF. The CDR3 DNA follows: TGTGCCAGCAGCCCCCGACAGGAAATCTACGAGCAGTACTTC. The V call is TRBV11-2, the J call TRBJ2-7, with D possibly being TRBD1 (6 bases). V lost 5 bases to trimming and J lost 3 bases, with 14 bases between them. The CDR3 is made up of 14 amino acids. Germline CDR1 SGHAT, CDR2 FQNNGV.